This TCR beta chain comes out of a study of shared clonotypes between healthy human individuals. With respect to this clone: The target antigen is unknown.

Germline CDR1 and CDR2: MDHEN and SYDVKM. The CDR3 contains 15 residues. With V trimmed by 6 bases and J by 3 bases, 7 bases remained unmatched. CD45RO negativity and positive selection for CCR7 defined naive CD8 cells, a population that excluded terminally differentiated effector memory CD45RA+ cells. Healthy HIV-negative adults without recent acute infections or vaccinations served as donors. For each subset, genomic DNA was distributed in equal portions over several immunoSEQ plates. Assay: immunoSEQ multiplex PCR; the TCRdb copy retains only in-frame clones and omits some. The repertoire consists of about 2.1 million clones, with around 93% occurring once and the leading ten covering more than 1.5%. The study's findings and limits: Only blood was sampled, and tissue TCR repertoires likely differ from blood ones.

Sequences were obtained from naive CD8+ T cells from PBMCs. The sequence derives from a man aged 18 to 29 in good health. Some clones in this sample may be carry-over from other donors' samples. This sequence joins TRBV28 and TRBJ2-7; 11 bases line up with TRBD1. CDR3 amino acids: CASSSRGTGGYEQYF. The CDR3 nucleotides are TGTGCCAGCAGCTCCCGCGGGACAGGGGGCTACGAGCAGTACTTC.